Below, 14 T cell receptor beta chains from the same sample are listed, as sequenced in a study of response to subunit inactivated influenza vaccine. TCRdb re-derived calls from the RT-PCR reads in MiXCR, one entry per CDR3 protein. Altogether approximately 530,000 distinct CDR3 sequences are present, over 10% being singletons, with the ten largest covering 13%. This sample comprised PBMCs from blood, obtained 40 to 50 days after vaccination. All receptors come from a man aged 50-59 years who received an inactivated influenza vaccine.

This clonotype has more than one count but fewer than ten. V and J are TRBV27 and TRBJ2-1; D is perhaps TRBD2 (5 bases). Trimming pared 7 bases from V and 4 bases from J, leaving 11 bases between. Germline V gene data show CDR1 as MNHEY and CDR2 as SMNVEV (reference sequence). The CDR3 loop spans 13 amino acids. CDR3 nucleotides: TGTGCCAGCACAAAACTAGGGTACAATGAGCAGTTCTTC. Translating gives CASTKLGYNEQFF.

In this sample, this clonotype turned up a few times. The V and J genes are TRBV25-1 and TRBJ2-7, with a tentative D call TRBD1 (6 bases). The V and J ends lost 5 bases and 6 bases respectively, with 23 bases between them. Germline values: CDR1 MGHDK, CDR2 SYGVNS. The CDR3 sequence is 16 residues long. The CDR3 DNA follows: TGTGCCAGCAGTAAGGCCGGACGAACAGGGTTCGGCGAGCAGTACTTC. It codes for CASSKAGRTGFGEQYF.

This clonotype has a handful of counts. CDR3 amino acids: CSVEVPPRDNEQFF. In DNA form, the CDR3 reads TGCAGCGTTGAAGTACCCCCGCGCGACAATGAGCAGTTCTTC. V usage is TRBV29-1 and J usage is TRBJ2-1; unclear D gene. Germline V gene lookup returns CDR1 SQVTM and CDR2 ANQGSEA. The CDR3 contains 14 residues. V was cut by 1 base and J by 5 bases, with 12 bases left in between.

This clonotype was detected only a few times. J is TRBJ2-1 and V is TRBV9; maybe TRBD1 (7 bases). The CDR3 consists of 15 residues. Germline assignment: CDR1 SGDLS and CDR2 YYNGEE. V gave up 2 bases and J gave up 4 bases, with 13 bases separating them. Written as DNA, the CDR3 is TGTGCCAGCAGCGTCGAGGCAGGGGGGTACAATGAGCAGTTCTTC. It yields the protein CASSVEAGGYNEQFF.

The CDR3: CASSQAHRGGVNTEAFF. The CDR3 DNA sequence: TGTGCCAGCAGCCAAGCTCACAGGGGGGGGGTGAACACTGAAGCTTTCTTT. This sequence joins TRBV4-2 and TRBJ1-1; 8 bases map to TRBD1. Germline CDR1 and CDR2: LGHNA and YNFKEQ. CDR3 length: 17 amino acids. After removal of 1 base from V and 0 bases from J, the junction contained 7 bases not matched to a gene.

This clonotype has a handful of counts. J is TRBJ2-7 and V is TRBV12-3 or TRBV12-4, with D maybe TRBD2 (7 bases). V dropped 1 base and J dropped 5 bases, with 9 bases sitting between them. This CDR3 contains 13 residues. DNA of the CDR3: TGTGCCAGCAGTTTAGGAGGGGGGGACGAGCAGTACTTC. Amino acids: CASSLGGGDEQYF.

This clonotype has just a few counts. The germline gene is not matched at one end of the junction; a read error may be the cause. V gene TRBV7-2 combines with J gene TRBJ2-3; 9 bases fit TRBD2. The germline gives CDR1 SGHTA, CDR2 FQGNSA. This CDR3 spans 15 amino acids. The CDR3 loop reads CASSPSGGRRDTQDF. The CDR3 DNA follows: TGTGCCAGCAGCCCCAGCGGGGGGAGACGAGATACGCAGGATTTT.

In its sample, this clonotype was seen many times. V and J are TRBV20-1 and TRBJ2-7, with 9 bases that match TRBD1. Germline loops: CDR1 DFQATT, CDR2 SNEGSKA (reference sequence). The CDR3 is 15 amino acids. After removal of 3 bases from V and 2 bases from J, the junction contained 8 bases not matched to a gene. This CDR3 reads CSASEGDRDPYEQYF. The CDR3 DNA reads as TGCAGTGCTAGTGAAGGGGACAGGGACCCCTACGAGCAGTACTTC.

This clonotype came up many times. V usage is TRBV6-4 and J usage is TRBJ2-1; weak D call: TRBD2 (5 bases). Germline CDR1 MRHNA, CDR2 SNTAGT. Trimming pared 6 bases from V and 4 bases from J, leaving 31 bases between. The CDR3 has 20 amino acids. CDR3 sequence: CASSQVRWGKPTGSYNEQFF. CDR3 sequence (DNA): TGTGCCAGCAGCCAAGTGAGGTGGGGTAAACCAACGGGGTCTTACAATGAGCAGTTCTTC.

J is TRBJ2-1 and V is TRBV9; no clear D gene. The CDR3 length is 15 residues. The V end was cut by 5 bases, the J end by 0 bases, with 12 bases between. From germline, CDR1 is SGDLS and CDR2 YYNGEE. For the CDR3, the DNA is TGTGCCAGCAGGGAAAACGGCCTCTCCTACAATGAGCAGTTCTTC. Amino acids: CASRENGLSYNEQFF.

This clonotype was seen at least ten times. The chain combines TRBV20-1 with TRBJ2-5; D may be TRBD2 (7 bases). Trimming took off 6 bases at V and 5 bases at J, with 16 bases between the two ends. CDR3 length: 13 amino acids. Germline-derived CDR1 and CDR2 are DFQATT and SNEGSKA (reference sequence). CDR3 region: CSASLGGAETQYF. DNA of the CDR3: TGCAGTGCCAGTTTGGGGGGGGCGGAGACCCAGTACTTC.

This clonotype was detected a few times. The rearrangement joins TRBV20-1 to TRBJ2-3; D is ambiguous. The CDR3 contains 13 residues. CDR1 is DFQATT, CDR2 SNEGSKA, per germline (reference sequence). Trimming removed 5 bases from V and 1 base from J, with 10 bases in between. CDR3 bases: TGCAGTGCTGGGCCCGAGGGCACAGATACGCAGTATTTT. It encodes CSAGPEGTDTQYF.

This clonotype turned up a few times. This chain joins TRBV29-1 and TRBJ2-7, with 10 bases that match TRBD1. The length of the CDR3 is 14 residues. V was pared by 6 bases and J by 0 bases, with 5 bases of the junction left unmatched. Germline V lookup: CDR1 SQVTM, CDR2 ANQGSEA. CDR3 bases: TGCAGCGTCGGGGACAGGGGAAGCTCCTACGAGCAGTACTTC. This translates into CSVGDRGSSYEQYF.

This clonotype was seen only a few times. This sequence joins TRBV11-2 and TRBJ1-1; D might be TRBD1 (5 bases). V was clipped by 8 bases and J by 2 bases, with 9 bases between them. Germline V CDR1 and CDR2: SGHAT, FQNNGV. This CDR3 comprises 12 residues. CDR3 residues: CASLQGNTEAFF. The CDR3 DNA is TGTGCCAGCCTCCAGGGTAACACTGAAGCTTTCTTT. Complete variable domain (other parts from reference TRBV11-2 and TRBJ1-1): EAGVAQSPRYKIIEKRQSVAFWCNPISGHATLYWYQQILGQGPKLLIQFQNNGVVDDSQLPKDRFSAERLKGVDSTLKIQPAKLEDSAVYLCASLQGNTEAFFGQGTRLTVV.